These 31 T cell receptor beta chains were all obtained from the same sample, sequenced in a study of shared clonotypes between healthy human individuals (dated by TCRdb to 2019 to 2021). Library prep was done by the immunoSEQ multiplex PCR assay. This immuneACCESS table, as held by TCRdb, lists in-frame sequences with V and J called but not all clones. Of the missing ones, under half trace to an unresolved V gene in checked studies; the others have no known cause. The table for this sample lists millions of clones; 95% of them were counted only once. Clones ranked in the top ten supply under 0.15% of the sample. The specimen sequenced was naive CD4+ T cells sorted from blood. Sample cell subset or site, as interpreted from the label and publication: CD45RA+ positively selected. The receptors derive from a man between 18 and 35 years old in good health.

The genes are TRBV10-3 and TRBJ1-1, with D tentatively TRBD1 (5 bases). CDR1 and CDR2 (germline): ENHRY, SYGVKD. This CDR3 comprises 15 residues. V was shortened by 6 bases and J by 0 bases, with 14 bases between the two germline ends. CDR3 loop: CAISPGGDLNTEAFF. The CDR3 DNA reads as TGTGCCATCAGCCCCGGGGGGGACCTGAACACTGAAGCTTTCTTT.

This chain joins TRBV10-3 and TRBJ2-5; 7 bases are shared with TRBD1. The CDR3 covers 14 residues. In germline, CDR1 is ENHRY, CDR2 SYGVKD. The J segment lost 5 bases and the V segment lost 3 bases, leaving 6 bases of the junction unmatched. CDR3 DNA sequence: TGTGCCATCAGTGAAACGGACAGGTCTGAGACCCAGTACTTC. This gives the protein CAISETDRSETQYF.

This CDR3 reads CASSKGTGTDTQYF. The CDR3 region has the DNA TGCGCCAGCAGCAAAGGGACGGGCACAGATACGCAGTATTTT. The rearrangement links TRBV5-1 to TRBJ2-3; D may correspond to TRBD1 or TRBD2 (5 bases each). CDR1 is SGHRS, CDR2 YFSETQ, per germline. The CDR3 is made up of 14 amino acids. The V end lost 4 bases, the J end lost 1 base, and 10 bases lay between the germline ends. Looking up the rest from reference TRBV5-1 and TRBJ2-3 gives the full variable domain: KAGVTQTPRYLIKTRGQQVTLSCSPISGHRSVSWYQQTPGQGLQFLFEYFSETQRNKGNFPGRFSGRQFSNSRSEMNVSTLELGDSALYLCASSKGTGTDTQYFGPGTRLTVL.

The genes are TRBV18 and TRBJ1-2, with a tentative D call TRBD1 (5 bases). The CDR3 runs to 14 residues. Germline V gene lookup returns CDR1 KGHSH and CDR2 LQKENI. V shed 3 bases and J shed 3 bases, with 11 bases lying between them. CDR3 nucleotides: TGTGCCAGCTCACCCCAGGGTAATTACTATGGCTACACCTTC. Translated, it gives CASSPQGNYYGYTF.

The rearrangement uses TRBV9 and TRBJ2-2; 10 bases fit TRBD2. The CDR3 covers 17 residues. The ends lost 2 bases at V and 6 bases at J; junction bases unmatched: 10. The V gene's germline CDR1 is SGDLS and CDR2 YYNGEE. In DNA, the CDR3 is TGTGCCAGCAGCGTGAGGGGGACTAGCGCCTCTCCCGGGGAGCTGTTTTTT. This translates into CASSVRGTSASPGELFF.

This clone was counted a single time. The chain employs TRBV5-4 and TRBJ1-1; D might be TRBD1 (5 bases). There are 15 residues in the CDR3. Germline values: CDR1 SGHNT, CDR2 YYREEE (reference sequence). V lost 2 bases and J 0 bases, leaving 11 bases between the germline ends. The CDR3 coding sequence is TGTGCCAGCAGCTTTAGGACAAATATGAACACTGAAGCTTTCTTT. It specifies CASSFRTNMNTEAFF.

This rearrangement joins TRBV11-2 to TRBJ1-6; no firm D call. Trimming pared 2 bases from V and 5 bases from J, leaving 10 bases between. CDR3 length: 15 residues. In germline, CDR1 is SGHAT, CDR2 FQNNGV. In DNA, the CDR3 is TGTGCCAGCAGCTTAAAGGGAGACGATAATTCACCCCTCCACTTT. It yields the protein CASSLKGDDNSPLHF.

J is TRBJ2-7 and V is TRBV7-2; D unresolved. The CDR3 length is 14 residues. The germline V and J ends were trimmed by 1 base and 3 bases, with 10 bases remaining between them. The germline V gene encodes CDR1 SGHTA and CDR2 FQGNSA. DNA of the CDR3: TGTGCCAGCAGCTTAGGCGGCGCCCTCTACGAGCAGTACTTC. Protein product: CASSLGGALYEQYF.

With regard to this clone: The same CDR3 also results from other DNA sequences found in this sample. The CDR3 loop reads CSVVNTGELFF. The CDR3 DNA is TGCAGCGTTGTGAACACCGGGGAGCTGTTTTTT. This rearrangement joins TRBV29-1 to TRBJ2-2; D gene unclear. This CDR3 comprises 11 residues. Germline-derived CDR1 and CDR2 are SQVTM and ANQGSEA. Trimming removed 4 bases from V and 1 base from J, with 1 base in between.

The V and J genes are TRBV10-2 and TRBJ1-4, with 7 nucleotides matching TRBD1. CDR3 length: 13 amino acids. The V segment lost 6 bases and the J segment 8 bases; nucleotides outside the gene matches: 6. The germline CDR1 and CDR2 sequences are WSHSY and SAAADI. In DNA, the CDR3 is TGCGCCAGCAGGGGGGGACAGCAAGAAAAACTGTTTTTT. Translation: CASRGGQQEKLFF.

The chain links TRBV4-1 to TRBJ2-7, with no clear D. V lost 0 bases to trimming and J lost 4 bases, with 10 bases between them. Per the germline V gene, CDR1 is MGHRA and CDR2 is YSYEKL. CDR3 length: 14 residues. CDR3 protein: CASSQEGRRYEQYF. In DNA form, the CDR3 reads TGCGCCAGCAGCCAAGAAGGACGGAGATACGAGCAGTACTTC.

In DNA form, the CDR3 reads TGTGCCAGCAGCATTCTTTCAGGGTTCACTGAAGCTTTCTTT. This translates into CASSILSGFTEAFF. V gene TRBV7-2 combines with J gene TRBJ1-1; D possibly corresponds to TRBD1 (5 bases). The length of the CDR3 is 14 residues. V lost 5 bases and J lost 4, with 14 bases in between. Germline V gene lookup returns CDR1 SGHTA and CDR2 FQGNSA.

The genes are TRBV4-3 and TRBJ2-1, with 11 bases lining up with TRBD2. The CDR3 totals 22 residues. Germline V CDR1 and CDR2: LGHNA, YSLEER. Trimming took 0 bases from V and 4 from J; bases not matched to a gene: 20. The CDR3 protein is CASSQESVKGSGRAFQYNEQFF. CDR3 DNA: TGCGCCAGCAGCCAAGAATCGGTCAAAGGTAGCGGGAGGGCCTTCCAATACAATGAGCAGTTCTTC.

For this clone: Other DNA sequences in the sample encode the same CDR3. The chain joins TRBV6-5 to TRBJ1-2; D might be TRBD1 (5 bases). CDR3 length equals 14 residues. Trimming left V 0 bases short and J 2 bases short, with 7 bases between. Germline values: CDR1 MNHEY, CDR2 SVGAGI. The CDR3 sequence is CASSYSSGNYGYTF. CDR3 DNA sequence: TGTGCCAGCAGTTACTCGTCAGGGAACTATGGCTACACCTTC.

For the CDR3, the DNA is TGTGCCAGCAGCTTAGAGGTGACTATTGATGCCACTGGGCAGTTCTTC. Translated, it gives CASSLEVTIDATGQFF. This rearrangement joins TRBV7-2 to TRBJ2-1; a weak D match, TRBD2 (5 bases). Germline assignment: CDR1 SGHTA and CDR2 FQGNSA. The CDR3 has 16 residues. Trimming took 1 base from V and 12 from J, leaving 22 bases between them. The complete variable domain, with remaining parts taken from reference TRBV7-2 and TRBJ2-1, reads GAGVSQSPSNKVTEKGKDVELRCDPISGHTALYWYRQSLGQGLEFLIYFQGNSAPDKSGLPSDRFSAERTGGSVSTLTIQRTQQEDSAVYLCASSLEVTIDATGQFFGPGTRLTVL.

This clone was seen just once. The rearrangement links TRBV25-1 to TRBJ1-5; 9 bases are shared with TRBD1. The CDR3 contains 14 residues. V dropped 4 bases and J dropped 6; count of bases not matched to a gene: 4. Germline V CDR1 and CDR2: MGHDK, SYGVNS. CDR3 nucleotides: TGTGCCAGCAGTGGGGGGACAGGGCTTCAGCCCCAGCATTTT. Encoded protein: CASSGGTGLQPQHF.

The J gene is TRBJ2-7, the V gene TRBV5-1, with 12 bases matching TRBD1. Unmatched junction bases numbered 7, after V lost 2 bases and J lost 10 bases. Germline V gene lookup returns CDR1 SGHRS and CDR2 YFSETQ. There are 14 residues in the CDR3. The CDR3, as DNA: TGCGCCAGCAGCTTCTCCGGGACAGGGGGCGTCCAGTACTTC. It encodes CASSFSGTGGVQYF. The full variable domain, with the rest looked up from reference TRBV5-1 and TRBJ2-7, is KAGVTQTPRYLIKTRGQQVTLSCSPISGHRSVSWYQQTPGQGLQFLFEYFSETQRNKGNFPGRFSGRQFSNSRSEMNVSTLELGDSALYLCASSFSGTGGVQYFGPGTRLTVT.

The chain has TRBV6-9 and TRBJ2-5; TRBD2 matches at 12 bases. CDR1 is MNHGY, CDR2 SVAAGI, per germline. The length of the CDR3 is 17 residues. V dropped 10 bases and J dropped 1; count of bases not matched to a gene: 13. CDR3 sequence: CATPGTSGSRPQETQYF. The CDR3 DNA follows: TGTGCCACCCCCGGGACTAGCGGGTCCCGGCCCCAAGAGACCCAGTACTTC.

The chain links TRBV5-4 to TRBJ1-1, with TRBD1 identical over 8 bases. Trimming took 4 bases from V and 4 from J; bases not matched to a gene: 6. This CDR3 has 14 amino acids. Germline V gene sequence: CDR1 SGHNT, CDR2 YYREEE (reference sequence). CDR3 bases: TGTGCCAGCAGCCAGGACAGGGTGGGCACTGAAGCTTTCTTT. Its translation is CASSQDRVGTEAFF.

This chain connects TRBV9 to TRBJ2-2; 9 bases fit TRBD2. With V trimmed by 1 base and J by 6 bases, 10 bases remained unmatched. This CDR3 comprises 17 residues. Germline V CDR1 and CDR2: SGDLS, YYNGEE. DNA for the CDR3: TGTGCCAGCAGCGTAACGAGCGGGAGGACTCCACCCGGGGAGCTGTTTTTT. Encoded protein: CASSVTSGRTPPGELFF.

CDR3: CASSSSGGTNEKLFF. The CDR3 coding sequence is TGTGCCAGCAGCTCCTCAGGGGGTACTAATGAAAAACTGTTTTTT. This chain joins TRBV7-9 and TRBJ1-4; 7 bases match TRBD1. This CDR3 spans 15 amino acids. J gave up 2 bases and V 4 bases, and 4 bases lay outside the gene matches. Looked up from germline, CDR1 is SEHNR and CDR2 is FQNEAQ (reference sequence).

V usage is TRBV29-1 and J usage is TRBJ1-5; TRBD1 matches at 7 bases. This CDR3 is built from 13 residues. V lost 6 bases and J lost 5; bases outside the gene matches: 7. CDR1 and CDR2 from the germline V gene are SQVTM and ANQGSEA. The CDR3 sequence is CSVMGQGDQPQHF. CDR3 in DNA: TGCAGCGTCATGGGGCAGGGGGATCAGCCCCAGCATTTT.

The rearrangement uses TRBV21-1 and TRBJ2-2; whether TRBD2, the table's D call, matches the DNA was not checked. TRBV21-1 is annotated as a pseudogene. The CDR3 loop spans 18 amino acids. The CDR3 coding sequence is TGTGCCAGCAGCCCCTCAACCCCACTAGCGGGAGATGGCGGGGAGCTGTTTTTT. It translates to CASSPSTPLAGDGGELFF.

This sequence joins TRBV28 and TRBJ2-6, with 11 bases matching TRBD1. This CDR3 is built from 17 residues. Germline V lookup: CDR1 MDHEN, CDR2 SYDVKM. Trimming at V came to 2 bases and at J to 3 bases, leaving 3 bases not matched to a gene. The CDR3 loop is CASSLRTGGNGANVLTF. Here the CDR3 DNA reads TGTGCCAGCAGTTTACGGACAGGGGGCAATGGGGCCAACGTCCTGACTTTC.

This chain links TRBV6-5 with TRBJ1-4, with a tentative D call TRBD1 (6 bases). Germline V gene lookup returns CDR1 MNHEY and CDR2 SVGAGI. Trimming took off 8 bases at V and 5 bases at J, with 15 bases between the two ends. The CDR3 consists of 14 residues. CDR3 sequence reads: CASRKGGVNEKLFF. CDR3 bases: TGTGCCAGCCGCAAAGGGGGGGTCAATGAAAAACTGTTTTTT.

The chain joins TRBV6-5 to TRBJ1-2; D is ambiguous. The CDR3 is made up of 13 amino acids. The germline V gene has CDR1 MNHEY and CDR2 SVGAGI. V lost 0 bases and J 6 bases, leaving 8 bases between the germline ends. The CDR3 spells CASSYSSFNGYTF. The DNA of the CDR3 is TGTGCCAGCAGTTACTCGTCATTCAATGGCTACACCTTC.

The chain has TRBV30 and TRBJ2-1; 10 positions agree with TRBD2. V was clipped by 5 bases and J by 9 bases; unmatched bases: 7. The CDR3 sequence is 13 residues long. Germline-derived CDR1 and CDR2 are GTSNPN and SVGIG (reference sequence). The CDR3 protein is CAWLAGGQGEQFF. The CDR3 DNA reads TGTGCCTGGTTAGCGGGAGGTCAGGGTGAGCAGTTCTTC.

A few counts support this clone. Other DNA sequences of this sample code for an identical CDR3. This chain joins TRBV28 and TRBJ2-7; 10 bases map to TRBD2. The germline gives CDR1 MDHEN, CDR2 SYDVKM. Germline trimming cut 6 bases from V and 2 bases from J; bases unmatched to any gene: 1. The CDR3 contains 13 residues. CDR3 region: CASRSGGAYEQYF. The CDR3 DNA follows: TGTGCCAGCAGAAGCGGGGGGGCCTACGAGCAGTACTTC. Full variable domain (rest looked up from reference TRBV28 and TRBJ2-7): DVKVTQSSRYLVKRTGEKVFLECVQDMDHENMFWYRQDPGLGLRLIYFSYDVKMKEKGDIPEGYSVSREKKERFSLILESASTNQTSMYLCASRSGGAYEQYFGPGTRLTVT.

As to this clone: Distinct nucleotide sequences in the sample also encode this CDR3. V gene TRBV7-2 combines with J gene TRBJ1-1; 7 nucleotides agree with TRBD1. Trimming at V came to 5 bases and at J to 2 bases, leaving 5 bases not matched to a gene. This CDR3 region has 14 residues. The germline V gene has CDR1 SGHTA and CDR2 FQGNSA. CDR3 in DNA: TGTGCCAGCAGCACCCGACAGGGCAACACTGAAGCTTTCTTT. This sequence encodes CASSTRQGNTEAFF. The whole variable domain, remainder taken from reference TRBV7-2 and TRBJ1-1, is GAGVSQSPSNKVTEKGKDVELRCDPISGHTALYWYRQSLGQGLEFLIYFQGNSAPDKSGLPSDRFSAERTGGSVSTLTIQRTQQEDSAVYLCASSTRQGNTEAFFGQGTRLTVV.

V is TRBV5-1 and J is TRBJ1-6; D not resolved. The CDR3 is made up of 14 amino acids. From germline, CDR1 is SGHRS and CDR2 YFSETQ. V lost 1 base to trimming and J lost 5 bases, with 7 bases between them. The CDR3 reads CASSLLRDNSPLHF. The CDR3 nucleotides are TGCGCCAGCAGCTTGCTTCGAGATAATTCACCCCTCCACTTT.

This chain uses TRBV28 with TRBJ2-5; TRBD2 might be the D (6 bases). The V end lost 7 bases, the J end lost 4 bases, and 19 bases lay between the germline ends. The CDR3 is made up of 15 amino acids. CDR1 and CDR2 (germline): MDHEN, SYDVKM. The CDR3 DNA is TGTGCCAGCACAGACGGGACTCACTGGGGAGAGACCCAGTACTTC. Translation: CASTDGTHWGETQYF.